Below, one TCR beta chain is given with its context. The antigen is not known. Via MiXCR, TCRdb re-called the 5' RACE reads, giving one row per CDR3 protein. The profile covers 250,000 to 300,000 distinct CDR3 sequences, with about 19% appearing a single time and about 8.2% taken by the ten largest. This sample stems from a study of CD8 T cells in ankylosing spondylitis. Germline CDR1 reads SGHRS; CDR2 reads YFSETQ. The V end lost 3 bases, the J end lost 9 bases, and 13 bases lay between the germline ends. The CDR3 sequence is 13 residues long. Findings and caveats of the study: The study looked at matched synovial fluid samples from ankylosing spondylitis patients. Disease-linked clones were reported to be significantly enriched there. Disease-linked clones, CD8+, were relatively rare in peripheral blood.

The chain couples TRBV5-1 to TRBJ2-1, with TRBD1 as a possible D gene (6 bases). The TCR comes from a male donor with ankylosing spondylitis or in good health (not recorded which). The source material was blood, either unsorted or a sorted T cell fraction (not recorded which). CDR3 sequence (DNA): TGCGCCAGCAGCTGGATCCAGGGGACTGAGCAGTTCTTC. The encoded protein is CASSWIQGTEQFF.